The 25 T cell receptor beta chains reported below all come from one sample, sequenced in a study of blood T cells in healthy people across ages (dated by TCRdb to the mid-2010s). The library was generated by 5' RACE. These reads were obtained on an Illumina HiSeq 2500. A second PCR of about 7 to 12 cycles was performed with a sample-barcoded 5' primer and a J-beta primer mix. The public reads were run again by TCRdb, first through fastp at Q25 and then through MiXCR, and only productive beta chains were kept. Each record represents a unique CDR3 protein, reported with the most common genes and DNA among its rows. This sample lists hundreds of thousands of distinct CDR3 sequences; 53% were detected once. The ten largest clones add up to 41% of the sample. Sequenced sample: blood. Receptors originate from an elderly man in good health.

This sequence joins TRBV9 and TRBJ2-7, with D possibly TRBD1 on 6 matching bases. V was clipped by 0 bases and J by 1 base, with 8 bases between them. The CDR3 spans 14 residues. Germline CDR1 reads SGDLS; CDR2 reads YYNGEE. CDR3 DNA sequence: TGTGCCAGCAGCGTAGGCGACAGGTCCTACGAGCAGTACTTC. Translating gives CASSVGDRSYEQYF.

The chain couples TRBV12-5 to TRBJ2-2; D possibly uses TRBD1 or TRBD2 (5 bases each). CDR1 is LGHNT and CDR2 is FRNRAP in the germline V gene. V lost 5 bases and J 2 bases, leaving 15 bases between the germline ends. CDR3 size: 16 residues. CDR3 residues: CASGQTGTANTGELFF. DNA of the CDR3: TGTGCTAGTGGTCAAACCGGGACGGCTAACACCGGGGAGCTGTTTTTT.

This clonotype was picked up one time. V usage is TRBV5-6 and J usage is TRBJ2-3; the match to TRBD1 covers 7 bases. The CDR3 runs to 16 residues. The germline CDR1 and CDR2 sequences are SGHDT and YYEEEE. V was clipped by 2 bases and J by 4 bases; unmatched bases: 10. CDR3 loop: CASSFSQGSVPDTQYF. CDR3 coding DNA: TGTGCCAGCAGCTTCTCACAGGGGTCCGTCCCAGATACGCAGTATTTT.

The V and J genes are TRBV11-3 and TRBJ2-1; 9 nucleotides align to TRBD1. The germline CDR1 and CDR2 sequences are SGHNT and YENEEA. This CDR3 region has 14 residues. Germline trimming cut 4 bases from V and 3 bases from J; bases unmatched to any gene: 1. The CDR3 here is CASSSGQGYNEQFF. CDR3 in DNA: TGTGCCAGCAGCTCGGGACAGGGCTACAATGAGCAGTTCTTC.

The J gene is TRBJ1-2, the V gene TRBV5-1; no clear D. The CDR3 runs 12 residues. Trimming left V 0 bases short and J 6 bases short, with 6 bases between. Germline CDR1 and CDR2: SGHRS and YFSETQ. CDR3 coding DNA: TGCGCCAGCAGCTTGGACAGCCATGGCTACACCTTC. Translation gives CASSLDSHGYTF.

Written as DNA, the CDR3 is TGTGCCAGCAGCAATGACGACGTGGCTGTTAAAAATGCTGAAGCTTTCTTT. As protein: CASSNDDVAVKNAEAFF. The chain uses TRBV21-1 and TRBJ1-1. TRBV21-1 is annotated as a pseudogene. This CDR3 comprises 17 residues.

This chain uses TRBV7-3 with TRBJ2-3; TRBD1 aligns across 8 bases. The V gene end was trimmed by 2 bases and the J gene end by 0 bases; junction bases not matched to a gene: 1. Germline values: CDR1 SGHTA, CDR2 FQGTGA. The CDR3 is 15 residues long. The DNA of the CDR3 is TGTGCCAGCAGCTTAGACAGGGGAAGCACAGATACGCAGTATTTT. Its protein is CASSLDRGSTDTQYF.

The chain couples TRBV24-1 to TRBJ1-2; 11 positions agree with TRBD1. The CDR3 sequence is 16 residues long. V gave up 3 bases and J gave up 6 bases; unmatched junction bases: 8. CDR1 and CDR2 from the germline V gene are KGHDR and SFDVKD. CDR3 bases: TGTGCCACCAGTGATCCCAGGACAGGGGGCATCGATGGCTACACCTTC. Protein product: CATSDPRTGGIDGYTF.

The chain uses TRBV20-1 and TRBJ2-1; TRBD2 matches 7 bases. The CDR3 is made up of 15 amino acids. V trimming: 4 bases; J trimming: 4 bases; junction bases outside the gene matches: 10. CDR1 is DFQATT and CDR2 is SNEGSKA in the germline V gene (reference sequence). The CDR3: CSATRVAGVYNEQFF. In DNA, the CDR3 is TGCAGTGCTACCCGGGTAGCGGGCGTTTACAATGAGCAGTTCTTC.

This clonotype was observed a few times. The chain couples TRBV29-1 to TRBJ1-2, with D unclear. With 6 bases removed from V and 0 bases from J, the gap between germline ends came to 11 bases. From germline, CDR1 is SQVTM and CDR2 ANQGSEA. This CDR3 comprises 13 residues. This CDR3 reads CSVPRTANYGYTF. The CDR3 coding sequence is TGCAGCGTCCCGAGAACAGCTAACTATGGCTACACCTTC.

This clonotype showed up just once. The chain uses TRBV24-1 and TRBJ2-7; unclear D gene. In germline, CDR1 is KGHDR, CDR2 SFDVKD. V was clipped by 0 bases and J by 12 bases, with 11 bases between them. The CDR3 extends over 12 amino acids. The CDR3, as DNA: TGTGCCACCAGTGATTTGGAAGGTCTGCGGTACTTC. Amino acid sequence: CATSDLEGLRYF.

DNA of the CDR3: TGTGCCAGCAGTCCACCGGGACTAGCGGGAACCACCGGGGAGCTGTTTTTT. It translates to CASSPPGLAGTTGELFF. This chain joins TRBV25-1 and TRBJ2-2, with 13 bases that match TRBD2. This CDR3 has 17 residues. CDR1 and CDR2 (germline): MGHDK, SYGVNS. The V segment lost 5 bases and the J segment 4 bases; nucleotides outside the gene matches: 7.

V is TRBV12-3 or TRBV12-4 and J is TRBJ2-1, with 7 bases lining up with TRBD1. The CDR3 is 10 amino acids. J was trimmed by 6 bases and V by 11 bases; bases with no gene match: 1. The CDR3 DNA sequence: TGTGCCTCAGGGGGCAATGAGCAGTTCTTC. It yields the protein CASGGNEQFF.

This clonotype showed up just a few times. J is TRBJ2-7 and V is TRBV5-5, with TRBD2 matching 7 bases. The J call is uncertain, as TRBJ2-5 better fits the DNA end. Germline CDR1 SGHKS, CDR2 YYEKEE (reference sequence). This CDR3 has 17 amino acids. CDR3 protein: CASSLLAGGSYHETQYF. The DNA of the CDR3 is TGTGCCAGCAGCTTGCTGGCTGGCGGGAGTTATCACGAGACCCAGTACTTC.

The chain carries TRBV10-3 and TRBJ2-1; TRBD2 matches 11 bases. J was trimmed by 6 bases and V by 2 bases; bases with no gene match: 9. Germline V gene lookup returns CDR1 ENHRY and CDR2 SYGVKD. The length of the CDR3 is 17 residues. Written as DNA, the CDR3 is TGTGCCATCAGTGAGGCGACTAGCGGGAATCCCCGCAATGAGCAGTTCTTC. Its protein product is CAISEATSGNPRNEQFF.

This clonotype was observed a handful of times. The gene calls are TRBV7-2 and TRBJ1-4; D is perhaps TRBD1 (5 bases). V gave up 4 bases and J gave up 5 bases, with 14 bases separating them. The CDR3 is 15 residues long. Germline loops: CDR1 SGHTA, CDR2 FQGNSA. The CDR3 nucleotides read TGTGCCAGCAGCTCCCACGGGGGGTGGAATGAAAAACTGTTTTTT. Its protein product is CASSSHGGWNEKLFF.

The chain carries TRBV10-3 and TRBJ2-1; 7 positions match TRBD2. Germline loops: CDR1 ENHRY, CDR2 SYGVKD. The CDR3 length is 16 residues. The V and J ends lost 10 bases and 7 bases, in that order; junction bases with no gene match: 19. The CDR3 region is CATATPNGGKSNEQFF. The CDR3 DNA reads TGTGCCACCGCCACCCCCAACGGGGGGAAGTCGAATGAGCAGTTCTTC.

This clonotype was recorded a few times. The chain links TRBV20-1 to TRBJ1-5; no firm D call. Trimming removed 0 bases from V and 6 bases from J, with 12 bases in between. Germline V gene sequence: CDR1 DFQATT, CDR2 SNEGSKA (reference sequence). The CDR3 spans 14 residues. The CDR3 coding sequence is TGCAGTGCTAGAGATATGGATTCGGGTCAGCCCCAGCATTTT. This sequence encodes CSARDMDSGQPQHF.

This clonotype has more than one count but fewer than ten. V is TRBV6-6 and J is TRBJ1-4; D might be TRBD1 (6 bases). Germline V gene data show CDR1 as MNHNY and CDR2 as SVGAGI (reference sequence). CDR3 length equals 15 residues. The V end lost 7 bases, the J end lost 7 bases, and 19 bases lay between the germline ends. The chain's CDR3 is CASTQRGGKAEKLFF. The CDR3 DNA follows: TGTGCCAGCACCCAACGGGGGGGCAAAGCTGAAAAACTGTTTTTT.

The V and J genes are TRBV20-1 and TRBJ1-2, with D hard to call. The CDR3 consists of 12 residues. V was pared by 0 bases and J by 12 bases, with 14 bases between. Germline CDR1 reads DFQATT; CDR2 reads SNEGSKA (reference sequence). DNA for the CDR3: TGCAGTGCTAGAGATGCTACGGAAGGGAACACCTTC. Translated: CSARDATEGNTF.

The chain combines TRBV29-1 with TRBJ2-5; a weak D match, TRBD2 (6 bases). Per germline, CDR1 SQVTM and CDR2 ANQGSEA. Trimming removed 7 bases from V and 4 bases from J, with 25 bases in between. The length of the CDR3 is 16 residues. CDR3 DNA sequence: TGCAGCGCTTTTGCCGCTGGGGGGAGATCACTAGAGACCCAGTACTTC. Amino acid sequence: CSAFAAGGRSLETQYF.

This clonotype was detected only a few times. The chain combines TRBV29-1 with TRBJ1-1; no reliable D call. The germline gives CDR1 SQVTM, CDR2 ANQGSEA. V was clipped by 6 bases and J by 0 bases, with 11 bases between them. The CDR3 loop spans 13 amino acids. The CDR3 protein is CSVRGSLNTEAFF. The CDR3 nucleotides are TGCAGCGTCCGAGGGAGCCTGAACACTGAAGCTTTCTTT.

The chain has TRBV7-2 and TRBJ2-7, with TRBD1 matching over 7 bases. The CDR3 length is 13 residues. Trimming took 7 bases from V and 2 from J; bases not matched to a gene: 5. CDR1 is SGHTA and CDR2 is FQGNSA in the germline V gene. The CDR3 coding sequence is TGTGCCAGCAAACGGGACAGTGCCTACGAGCAGTACTTC. Its translation: CASKRDSAYEQYF. Full variable domain (remainder filled in from reference TRBV7-2 and TRBJ2-7): GAGVSQSPSNKVTEKGKDVELRCDPISGHTALYWYRQSLGQGLEFLIYFQGNSAPDKSGLPSDRFSAERTGGSVSTLTIQRTQQEDSAVYLCASKRDSAYEQYFGPGTRLTVT.

The V and J genes are TRBV19 and TRBJ1-5; D call uncertain. This CDR3 spans 13 amino acids. V lost 5 bases and J lost 5, with 10 bases in between. Per the germline V gene, CDR1 is LNHDA and CDR2 is SQIVND (reference sequence). The CDR3 loop is CASSLDRYQPQHF. The CDR3 nucleotides read TGTGCCAGTAGTCTGGACCGGTATCAGCCCCAGCATTTT.

CDR3 loop: CASSRSRAANEQFF. The CDR3 bases are TGTGCCAGCAGCCGTTCTCGGGCGGCCAATGAGCAGTTCTTC. The rearrangement joins TRBV9 to TRBJ2-1; D is unclear. Trimming stripped 4 bases from V and 6 bases from J, with 14 bases between. Germline V gene lookup returns CDR1 SGDLS and CDR2 YYNGEE. The CDR3 runs 14 residues.